This T cell receptor (beta chain) was captured in a study of vaccination effects on CD4 cells after COVID-19. Produced via immunoSEQ multiplex PCR; TCRdb's table is partial and in-frame only. The sample shows tens of thousands of clones, approximately 72% of them seen only once. On this clone: What it binds is not known.

The V gene lost 0 bases and the J gene lost 6 bases, with 18 bases spanning the gap. CDR1 is SGDLS and CDR2 is YYNGEE in the germline V gene. The CDR3 is made up of 16 amino acids. Peptide-pool stimulation followed by sequencing identified expanded antigen-specific CD4+ clonotypes in the ViraFEST assay. Once cultured for roughly 10 days, the cells underwent separation to obtain CD4+ T cells. This person caught SARS-CoV-2 sometime from March to December 2020, and PCR testing confirmed the infection. The TCR comes from a human donor who had a prior SARS-CoV-2 infection. V gene TRBV9 combines with J gene TRBJ1-1; D is perhaps TRBD1 (5 bases). The sequenced sample was CD4+ T cells from PBMCs cultured with a peptide pool, obtained before COVID-19 vaccination. The CDR3 reads CASSVGAGDLDAEAFF. DNA for the CDR3: TGTGCCAGCAGCGTAGGAGCCGGGGACTTGGATGCTGAAGCTTTCTTT.